This T cell receptor (beta chain) was documented in a study of blood T cell repertoires in COVID-19. Study summary: Some COVID-19 samples were acute and others convalescent; all came from the United States, Italy and Spain.

Using immunoSEQ multiplex PCR, the repertoire was profiled, and TCRdb retains in-frame clones only, with some absent. The sample shows under 200,000 clones, just under 80% of them seen only once. This clonotype was obtained from a man between 65 and 85 years old with active or convalescent COVID-19. Material: peripheral blood.

The CDR3 reads CASSEGLAGVYYNEQFF. The CDR3 region has the DNA TGTGCCAGCAGTGAAGGACTAGCGGGAGTTTACTACAATGAGCAGTTCTTC. This sequence joins TRBV6-1 and TRBJ2-1; the match to TRBD2 covers 12 bases. CDR3 length: 17 amino acids. The trim removed 1 base at V and 3 bases at J, leaving 4 bases unmatched. Germline CDR1 reads MNHNS; CDR2 reads SASEGT.